The 16 T cell receptor beta chains given below trace back to one sample, sequenced in a study of shared clonotypes between healthy human individuals. Sequencing used immunoSEQ multiplex PCR; TCRdb keeps in-frame clones, though not all of them. The table has fewer than 2.5 million clones, 93% seen once. Sequenced sample: naive CD4+ T cells from PBMCs. Subset here: CD45RA+ positively selected. The receptor source for this set is a young man in good health. Some clones in this sample may be carry-over from other donors' samples.

In this sample, this clone turned up once. V is TRBV5-5 and J is TRBJ2-7; 7 bases fit TRBD2. The V and J ends lost 4 bases and 3 bases, in that order; junction bases with no gene match: 7. Per the germline V gene, CDR1 is SGHKS and CDR2 is YYEKEE (reference sequence). This CDR3 has 14 amino acids. Here the CDR3 reads CASSPAWGGYEQYF. In nucleotides, the CDR3 is TGTGCCAGCAGCCCGGCTTGGGGGGGCTACGAGCAGTACTTC.

This clone was found once. This sequence joins TRBV5-1 and TRBJ1-1; no clear D gene. V lost 3 bases and J lost 4, with 10 bases in between. The CDR3 contains 13 residues. Germline lookup yields CDR1 SGHRS and CDR2 YFSETQ. The CDR3 here is CASSSQDGTEAFF. The CDR3 nucleotides read TGCGCCAGCAGCTCCCAAGACGGCACTGAAGCTTTCTTT. The full variable domain, completed using reference TRBV5-1 and TRBJ1-1, is KAGVTQTPRYLIKTRGQQVTLSCSPISGHRSVSWYQQTPGQGLQFLFEYFSETQRNKGNFPGRFSGRQFSNSRSEMNVSTLELGDSALYLCASSSQDGTEAFFGQGTRLTVV.

The chain carries TRBV5-6 and TRBJ2-5, with 8 bases fitting TRBD2. CDR3 size: 16 residues. The V segment lost 0 bases and the J segment 5 bases; nucleotides outside the gene matches: 9. Germline CDR1 SGHDT, CDR2 YYEEEE. The chain's CDR3 is CASSLASWQRGETQYF. The CDR3 DNA sequence: TGTGCCAGCAGCTTGGCTTCTTGGCAGCGGGGGGAGACCCAGTACTTC.

The rearrangement links TRBV5-1 to TRBJ2-3; no reliable D call. CDR3 length equals 14 residues. Trimming shortened V by 0 bases and J by 4 bases, and 9 bases separated the two germline ends. Germline V gene lookup returns CDR1 SGHRS and CDR2 YFSETQ. DNA of the CDR3: TGCGCCAGCAGCTTGGCCCCAGGTTCAGATACGCAGTATTTT. Encoded protein: CASSLAPGSDTQYF.

The rearrangement uses TRBV4-1 and TRBJ1-4; a weak D match, TRBD1 (5 bases). Trimming stripped 4 bases from V and 3 bases from J, with 12 bases between. The germline gives CDR1 MGHRA, CDR2 YSYEKL. The CDR3 has 15 residues. The CDR3 DNA reads as TGCGCCAGCAGCCCGGGGGTTGCAGCTAATGAAAAACTGTTTTTT. Protein: CASSPGVAANEKLFF.

CDR3 protein: CASSPPPYRDSEPNEQFF. For the CDR3, the DNA is TGTGCCAGCAGCCCTCCACCATACCGGGACAGTGAGCCGAATGAGCAGTTCTTC. The chain recombines TRBV7-3 with TRBJ2-1; 7 nucleotides agree with TRBD1. The germline CDR1 and CDR2 sequences are SGHTA and FQGTGA. The ends lost 5 bases at V and 7 bases at J; junction bases unmatched: 20. The CDR3 is made up of 18 amino acids.

V is TRBV6-6 and J is TRBJ2-1, with 8 bases identical to TRBD2. The CDR3 sequence is 14 residues long. Germline V gene data show CDR1 as MNHNY and CDR2 as SVGAGI (reference sequence). V lost 11 bases to trimming and J lost 5 bases; unmatched junction nucleotides: 11. In DNA form, the CDR3 reads TGTGCCGCCCCCCGGCTAGCGGGCCACAATGAGCAGTTCTTC. Translated: CAAPRLAGHNEQFF.

This chain connects TRBV25-1 to TRBJ2-1; TRBD2 agrees at 12 bases. The J segment lost 9 bases and the V segment lost 3 bases, leaving 9 bases of the junction unmatched. The V gene's germline CDR1 is MGHDK and CDR2 SYGVNS. This CDR3 has 16 residues. The CDR3 coding sequence is TGTGCCAGCAGTGAGACCCGGACTAGCGGGATTGTTGAGCAGTTCTTC. This sequence encodes CASSETRTSGIVEQFF.

CDR3 residues: CASVKTGLGAYSNQPQHF. The CDR3 DNA reads TGTGCCAGCGTCAAGACAGGTCTGGGGGCCTATAGCAATCAGCCCCAGCATTTT. This chain joins TRBV28 and TRBJ1-5; D may be TRBD1 (6 bases). In germline, CDR1 is MDHEN, CDR2 SYDVKM. The CDR3 has 18 amino acids. Between the trimmed V and J ends, which lost 8 bases and 0 bases, there was a span of 23 bases.

The J gene is TRBJ2-1, the V gene TRBV14; 14 nucleotides line up with TRBD2. V dropped 3 bases and J dropped 14; count of bases not matched to a gene: 12. This CDR3 has 16 amino acids. The germline gives CDR1 SGHDN, CDR2 FVKESK. CDR3 in amino acids: CASSQAGLAGAPSEFF. DNA of the CDR3: TGTGCCAGCAGCCAGGCGGGACTAGCGGGAGCGCCGTCAGAGTTCTTC. Variable domain in full (rest from reference TRBV14 and TRBJ2-1): EAGVTQFPSHSVIEKGQTVTLRCDPISGHDNLYWYRRVMGKEIKFLLHFVKESKQDESGMPNNRFLAERTGGTYSTLKVQPAELEDSGVYFCASSQAGLAGAPSEFFGPGTRLTVL.

The CDR3 DNA reads as TGTGCCTGGAATTATGGACGTACCTTGGAGCAGTACTTC. Protein sequence: CAWNYGRTLEQYF. This sequence joins TRBV30 and TRBJ2-5; D unresolved. From germline, CDR1 is GTSNPN and CDR2 SVGIG (reference sequence). This CDR3 is 13 amino acids long. V was cut by 4 bases and J by 11 bases, with 20 bases left in between.

V is TRBV7-3 and J is TRBJ2-6, with 8 bases identical to TRBD1. Germline assignment: CDR1 SGHTA and CDR2 FQGTGA. With 5 bases clipped from V and 2 bases from J, the junction kept 5 bases outside the gene matches. The CDR3 extends over 16 amino acids. The CDR3 is CASSQDRVAGANVLTF. The DNA of the CDR3 is TGTGCCAGCAGCCAGGACAGGGTGGCTGGGGCCAACGTCCTGACTTTC.

The chain is built from TRBV28 and TRBJ2-4, with 7 bases fitting TRBD2. The CDR3 length is 15 residues. With V trimmed by 5 bases and J by 0 bases, 4 bases remained unmatched. Per the germline V gene, CDR1 is MDHEN and CDR2 is SYDVKM. The CDR3 is CASSPTSLAKNIQYF. Written as DNA, the CDR3 is TGTGCCAGCAGTCCGACTAGCCTAGCCAAAAACATTCAGTACTTC.

The chain carries TRBV19 and TRBJ2-4, with TRBD1 as a possible D gene (5 bases). Germline V gene data show CDR1 as LNHDA and CDR2 as SQIVND (reference sequence). The V end was cut by 9 bases, the J end by 6 bases, with 9 bases between. The CDR3 has 11 residues. CDR3 sequence: CASGQGNIQYF. The CDR3 coding sequence is TGTGCCAGCGGGCAGGGAAACATTCAGTACTTC.

This clone was detected only once. V and J are TRBV6-1 and TRBJ2-2; 8 positions agree with TRBD2. This CDR3 spans 14 amino acids. CDR1 and CDR2 from the germline V gene are MNHNS and SASEGT. Trimming cost V 10 bases and J 6 bases; bases outside gene matches: 10. Here the CDR3 reads CATAGLVLAGELFF. The DNA of the CDR3 is TGTGCCACTGCGGGACTAGTCTTGGCCGGGGAGCTGTTTTTT.

This clone came up once. This sequence joins TRBV10-2 and TRBJ2-1; TRBD2 aligns across 13 bases. The CDR3 has 17 amino acids. V shed 1 base, J shed 7 bases, and the junction held 7 bases outside the gene matches. Germline V CDR1 and CDR2: WSHSY, SAAADI. As DNA, the CDR3 is TGCGCCAGCAGTGAGTTGAGGGGACTAGCGGGAAGGAATGAGCAGTTCTTC. Amino acid sequence: CASSELRGLAGRNEQFF.